These T cell receptor beta chains were read from a single sample in a study of CD8 T cells in ankylosing spondylitis. TCRdb used MiXCR to reprocess the 5' RACE reads, holding one entry per CDR3 protein. Of hundreds of thousands of distinct CDR3 sequences listed, about an eighth are singletons. Material for sequencing was blood, either unsorted or a sorted T cell fraction (not recorded which). The receptors here all came from a male donor with ankylosing spondylitis. CDR3s include the opening cysteine and the closing phenylalanine or tryptophan. D genes are given only for firm matches. Clone size is stated in some rows and not others, as once, few, many or a class when expanded.

>few|TRBV12-3/TRBV12-4|-|TRBJ2-2
CASSFRIRNTGELFF
TGTGCCAGCAGCTTTAGAATCCGGAACACCGGGGAGCTGTTTTTT
>-|TRBV10-3|-|TRBJ1-5
CAISEGVVRGNQPQHF
TGTGCCATCAGTGAGGGGGTGGTGAGGGGCAATCAGCCCCAGCATTTT
>many|TRBV29-1|-|TRBJ1-1
CSVGRSQMNTEAFF
TGCAGCGTTGGACGATCCCAGATGAACACTGAAGCTTTCTTT
>few|TRBV7-2|-|TRBJ1-1
CASSLTRGRTEAFF
TGTGCCAGCAGCTTAACACGGGGCAGGACTGAAGCTTTCTTT
>-|TRBV5-1|-|TRBJ2-3
CASSFGGSASTDTQYF
TGCGCCAGCAGCTTTGGAGGATCCGCCAGCACAGATACGCAGTATTTT
>few|TRBV7-9|-|TRBJ1-1
CASSLHPGEVSAAFF
TGTGCCAGCAGCCTACATCCAGGGGAAGTTTCCGCCGCTTTCTTT
>many|TRBV20-1|-|TRBJ2-5
CSARGGETQYF
TGCAGTGCTAGAGGGGGGGAGACCCAGTACTTC
>-|TRBV15|-|TRBJ2-1
CATRGDWVSNEQFF
TGTGCCACCAGGGGGGATTGGGTGAGCAATGAGCAGTTCTTC
>-|TRBV6-1|TRBD1|TRBJ2-5
CASSKDREETQYF
TGTGCCAGCAGCAAAGACAGGGAAGAGACCCAGTACTTC
>-|TRBV20-1|-|TRBJ2-3
CSAVLFGVESDTQYF
TGCAGTGCTGTCCTTTTTGGGGTAGAATCGGATACGCAGTATTTT
>-|TRBV7-2|TRBD2|TRBJ2-3
CASSFGGGGADTQYF
TGTGCCAGCAGCTTCGGCGGGGGTGGGGCAGATACGCAGTATTTT
>-|TRBV7-2|-|TRBJ2-1
CASSLGDLREQFF
TGTGCCAGCAGCTTAGGGGACCTCAGAGAGCAGTTCTTC
>-|TRBV20-1|-|TRBJ1-1
CSANSGPMNTEAFF
TGCAGTGCAAATTCGGGGCCCATGAACACTGAAGCTTTCTTT
>few|TRBV2|-|TRBJ2-4
CASKPSDLSSQYF
TGTGCCAGCAAACCTTCGGACCTATCTAGTCAGTACTTC
>few|TRBV21-1|-|TRBJ2-7
CASSKGTSGFYEQYF
TGTGCCAGCAGCAAAGGGACTAGCGGGTTCTACGAGCAGTACTTC
>few|TRBV12-3/TRBV12-4|-|TRBJ1-2
CASTGRRRSDSNYGYTF
TGTGCCAGCACTGGGAGGCGGAGGTCCGATTCTAACTATGGCTACACCTTC
>few|TRBV4-3|-|TRBJ2-7
CASSQDPRKGGYEQYF
TGCGCCAGCAGCCAAGATCCGCGAAAGGGAGGATACGAGCAGTACTTC
>-|TRBV20-1|TRBD2|TRBJ2-1
CSAHPSGRLYNEQFF
TGCAGTGCGCATCCTAGCGGGAGGCTCTACAATGAGCAGTTCTTC
>many|TRBV5-1|-|TRBJ2-1
CASSLQSSYNEQFF
TGCGCCAGCAGCCTCCAAAGCTCCTACAATGAGCAGTTCTTC
>few|TRBV4-1|TRBD2|TRBJ2-3
CASSPDRVVAGDTQYF
TGCGCCAGCAGCCCAGATCGGGTGGTAGCGGGAGATACGCAGTATTTT
>-|TRBV7-2|-|TRBJ2-2
CASSFLGGVNTGELFF
TGTGCCAGCAGCTTCCTAGGGGGGGTTAACACCGGGGAGCTGTTTTTT
>-|TRBV5-6|-|TRBJ1-4
CASSLVRINEKLFF
TGTGCCAGCAGCTTGGTCCGAATCAATGAAAAACTGTTTTTT
>few|TRBV4-3|TRBD2|TRBJ2-7
CASSQDTLAVGAYEQYF
TGCGCCAGCAGCCAAGATACCCTAGCGGTTGGAGCCTACGAGCAGTACTTC
>-|TRBV5-1|-|TRBJ2-2
CASSLRSPTNTGELFF
TGCGCCAGCAGCTTACGTTCCCCCACGAACACCGGGGAGCTGTTTTTT
>few|TRBV20-1|TRBD2|TRBJ2-5
CSAHWAAGERGKTQYF
TGCAGTGCCCACTGGGCCGCGGGAGAACGCGGAAAGACCCAGTACTTC
>-|TRBV24-1|-|TRBJ2-7
CATSDHRDLRPYEQYF
TGTGCCACCAGTGATCACCGGGACTTGAGACCCTACGAGCAGTACTTC
>-|TRBV10-3|-|TRBJ1-1
CAISESGMNTEAFF
TGTGCCATCAGTGAGTCGGGAATGAACACTGAAGCTTTCTTT
>-|TRBV12-3/TRBV12-4|-|TRBJ1-5
CASSLGGSPYRPQHF
TGTGCCAGCAGTTTAGGGGGCTCTCCCTATAGACCCCAGCATTTT
>-|TRBV20-1|-|TRBJ2-1
CSASGGTAYNEQFF
TGCAGTGCTAGCGGAGGGACGGCCTACAATGAGCAGTTCTTC
>-|TRBV15|TRBD1|TRBJ2-1
CATSRERTGGQFF
TGTGCCACCAGCAGAGAAAGGACAGGGGGACAGTTCTTC
>-|TRBV7-9|-|TRBJ1-3
CASSRAIYTDTIYF
TGTGCCAGCAGCCGGGCCATATATACGGACACCATATATTTT
>few|TRBV20-1|-|TRBJ2-4
CSASRRAVQYF
TGCAGTGCTAGCAGAAGGGCCGTTCAGTACTTC
>few|TRBV6-5|TRBD2|TRBJ2-1
CASSFTSAYNEQFF
TGTGCCAGCAGTTTCACTAGCGCATACAATGAGCAGTTCTTC
>few|TRBV11-2|TRBD1|TRBJ2-3
CASSSPWSGGAWTDTQYF
TGTGCCAGCAGCTCCCCTTGGTCAGGGGGCGCTTGGACAGATACGCAGTATTTT
>many|TRBV20-1|-|TRBJ1-1
CSARDLRGNTEAFF
TGCAGTGCTAGAGATCTCCGGGGGAACACTGAAGCTTTCTTT
>-|TRBV28|-|TRBJ1-2
CAVQTGRINYGYTF
TGTGCCGTCCAAACCGGGCGGATTAACTATGGCTACACCTTC
>-|TRBV28|-|TRBJ1-2
CASSHIFGYTF
TGTGCCAGCAGTCACATTTTCGGCTACACCTTC
>few|TRBV29-1|-|TRBJ1-4
CSVSRLRDEKLFF
TGCAGCGTAAGTAGGCTGCGGGATGAAAAACTGTTTTTT
>many|TRBV29-1|-|TRBJ1-2
CSAYFYGYTF
TGCAGCGCCTACTTCTATGGCTACACCTTC
>many|TRBV10-3|-|TRBJ1-4
CATYPGLGNEKLFF
TGTGCCACGTACCCGGGCCTGGGGAATGAAAAACTGTTTTTT
>few|TRBV20-1|TRBD1|TRBJ2-6
CSARDRRGLPGANVLTF
TGCAGTGCTAGAGATCGCAGGGGGCTGCCTGGGGCCAACGTCCTGACTTTC
>many|TRBV12-3/TRBV12-4|-|TRBJ1-5
CASSWTASNQPQHF
TGTGCCAGCAGCTGGACTGCTAGCAATCAGCCCCAGCATTTT
>-|TRBV24-1|-|TRBJ2-2
CATSDLRHSNTGELFF
TGTGCCACCAGTGATTTGAGGCACTCGAACACCGGGGAGCTGTTTTTT
>-|TRBV7-2|TRBD2|TRBJ2-1
CASSLILRGDYNEQFF
TGTGCCAGCAGCTTAATCTTGCGGGGGGACTACAATGAGCAGTTCTTC
>many|TRBV15|TRBD1|TRBJ1-2
CATSRARQGVTYGYTF
TGTGCCACCAGCAGAGCCAGACAGGGAGTTACGTATGGCTACACCTTC
>few|TRBV6-5|TRBD2|TRBJ2-7
CASSYPIGTSESYEQYF
TGTGCCAGCAGTTACCCCATCGGGACTAGCGAGTCCTACGAGCAGTACTTC
>many|TRBV5-1|-|TRBJ2-1
CASRQGGATYNEQFF
TGCGCCAGCAGACAAGGCGGGGCTACCTACAATGAGCAGTTCTTC
>many|TRBV6-1|-|TRBJ1-2
CASSLKGGGPYGYTF
TGTGCCAGCAGCCTCAAAGGAGGGGGACCTTATGGCTACACCTTC
>-|TRBV7-6|-|TRBJ2-7
CASSPSFGRGYEQYF
TGTGCCAGCAGCCCATCCTTTGGTAGGGGCTACGAGCAGTACTTC
>few|TRBV7-2|-|TRBJ2-1
CASSLDWGPYNEQFF
TGTGCCAGCAGCTTAGACTGGGGTCCGTACAATGAGCAGTTCTTC
>-|TRBV7-9|-|TRBJ1-1
CASSQQGAEAFF
TGTGCCAGCAGTCAGCAGGGTGCTGAAGCTTTCTTT
>many|TRBV7-3|-|TRBJ2-5
CASSLLGGIQETQYF
TGTGCCAGCAGCTTATTGGGGGGAATCCAAGAGACCCAGTACTTC
>many|TRBV27|-|TRBJ1-5
CASKDAGLGAQHF
TGTGCCAGCAAAGATGCAGGGCTGGGGGCCCAGCATTTT
>few|TRBV9|-|TRBJ2-5
CASSPWKGKETQYF
TGTGCCAGCAGCCCATGGAAGGGGAAAGAGACCCAGTACTTC
>-|TRBV20-1|-|TRBJ2-6
CSAPGRSSGANVLTF
TGCAGTGCCCCGGGACGGAGCTCTGGGGCCAACGTCCTGACTTTC
>-|TRBV4-3|-|TRBJ2-7
CASSQEEGDEQYF
TGCGCCAGCAGCCAAGAGGAGGGGGACGAGCAGTACTTC
>many|TRBV5-1|-|TRBJ1-4
CASSLEGREKLFF
TGCGCCAGCAGCTTGGAAGGGCGTGAAAAACTGTTTTTT
>-|TRBV20-1|-|TRBJ2-1
CSAKQDSYNEQFF
TGCAGTGCTAAACAGGACAGTTACAATGAGCAGTTCTTC
>few|TRBV5-6|TRBD1|TRBJ2-7
CASRNGTARSRVVHEQYF
TGTGCCAGCAGAAACGGGACAGCCCGCTCGAGGGTGGTCCACGAGCAGTACTTC